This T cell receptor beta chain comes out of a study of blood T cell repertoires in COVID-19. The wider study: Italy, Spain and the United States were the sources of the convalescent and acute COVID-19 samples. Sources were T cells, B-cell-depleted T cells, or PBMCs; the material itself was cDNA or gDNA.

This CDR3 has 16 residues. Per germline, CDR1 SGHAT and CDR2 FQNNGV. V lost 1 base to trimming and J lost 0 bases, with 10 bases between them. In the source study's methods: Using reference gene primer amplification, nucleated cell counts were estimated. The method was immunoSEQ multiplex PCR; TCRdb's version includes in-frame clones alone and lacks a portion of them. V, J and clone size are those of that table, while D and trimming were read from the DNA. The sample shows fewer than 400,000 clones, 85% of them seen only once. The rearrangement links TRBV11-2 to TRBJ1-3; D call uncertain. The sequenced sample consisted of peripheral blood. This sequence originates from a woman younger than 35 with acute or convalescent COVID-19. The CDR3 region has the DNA TGTGCCAGCAGCTTAGGACCAACTAGCTCTGGAAACACCATATATTTT. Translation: CASSLGPTSSGNTIYF.